These T cell receptor beta chains were read from a single sample in a study of cytomegalovirus exposure and HLA in healthy donors. Sequenced by immunoSEQ multiplex PCR; TCRdb stores in-frame clones only, minus some. This table has some 88,000 clones, 63% appearing once. What was sequenced was PBMCs. These receptors all come from a woman in her twenties or thirties in good health and CMV-seronegative. Both conserved end residues are part of each CDR3. The D gene is left open where the match is weak. Clone size is stated in some rows and not others, as once, few, many or a class when expanded.

size | J | D | V | CDR3 | DNA
- | TRBJ2-7 | - | TRBV4-2 | CASSQEPLPLAAYEQYF | TGTGCCAGCAGCCAAGAACCCCTCCCGTTAGCGGCCTACGAGCAGTACTTC
- | TRBJ1-1 | - | TRBV27 | CASEKPEGFGLNTEAFF | TGTGCCAGCGAAAAACCGGAGGGATTCGGACTGAACACTGAAGCTTTCTTT
- | TRBJ2-2 | - | TRBV6-5 | CASSYGAGPKELFF | TGTGCCAGCAGTTACGGGGCAGGGCCGAAGGAGCTGTTTTTT
- | TRBJ2-1 | TRBD1 | TRBV5-1 | CASSRNSGGYSYNEQFF | TGCGCCAGCAGCCGGAACTCAGGGGGTTACTCCTACAATGAGCAGTTCTTC
- | TRBJ1-2 | TRBD1 | TRBV29-1 | CSARQGTNYGYTF | TGCAGCGCCAGACAGGGGACTAACTATGGCTACACCTTC
- | TRBJ1-3 | TRBD1 | TRBV15 | CATTPQGGQSSFLDTIYF | TGTGCCACCACCCCACAAGGGGGCCAATCTTCATTCCTGGACACCATATATTTT
few | TRBJ1-1 | - | TRBV18 | CASSPNQGLNTEAFF | TGTGCCAGCTCACCAAATCAGGGGCTAAACACTGAAGCTTTCTTT
- | TRBJ1-1 | - | TRBV9 | CASSVHIENTEAFF | TGTGCCAGCAGCGTACACATCGAGAACACTGAAGCTTTCTTT
- | TRBJ1-1 | - | TRBV10-3 | CAIREGLISAEAFF | TGTGCCATCAGGGAAGGACTTATTTCGGCTGAAGCTTTCTTT
- | TRBJ1-3 | - | TRBV27 | CASRPAGTSSGNTIYF | TGTGCCAGCAGACCCGCCGGGACTTCCTCTGGAAACACCATATATTTT
- | TRBJ1-1 | - | TRBV4-2 | CASSQGGGNTEAFF | TGTGCCAGCAGCCAAGGCGGAGGGAACACTGAAGCTTTCTTT
- | TRBJ2-2 | - | TRBV9 | CASSRGRQSGELFF | TGTGCCAGCAGTCGTGGTCGACAGTCCGGGGAGCTGTTTTTT
- | TRBJ2-1 | - | TRBV20-1 | CSAREDWEWFF | TGCAGTGCTAGAGAGGATTGGGAGTGGTTCTTC
- | TRBJ1-1 | - | TRBV15 | CATSNYRSEAFF | TGTGCCACCAGCAACTACAGGTCTGAAGCTTTCTTT
- | TRBJ2-2 | TRBD2 | TRBV5-1 | CASSYSPGTRTDGELFF | TGCGCCAGCAGCTACAGTCCCGGGACTAGGACCGACGGGGAGCTGTTTTTT
- | TRBJ1-1 | - | TRBV7-9 | CASSEIRAFF | TGTGCCAGCAGCGAGATTCGGGCTTTCTTT
few | TRBJ2-5 | TRBD1 | TRBV6-5 | CASSSDRGQTQYF | TGTGCCAGCAGCTCGGACAGGGGACAGACCCAGTACTTC
- | TRBJ1-4 | TRBD1 | TRBV15 | CATSRDFGTGREKLFF | TGTGCCACCAGCAGAGATTTTGGGACAGGAAGAGAAAAACTGTTTTTT
- | TRBJ2-5 | - | TRBV5-1 | CASSSGQETQYF | TGCGCCAGCAGCTCGGGGCAAGAGACCCAGTACTTC
few | TRBJ2-1 | TRBD2 | TRBV28 | CASSLSGRGEQFF | TGTGCCAGCAGTTTAAGCGGGAGAGGGGAGCAGTTCTTC
- | TRBJ2-2 | TRBD2 | TRBV5-1 | CASSSGLAGPGELFF | TGCGCCAGCAGCTCGGGACTAGCGGGTCCCGGGGAGCTGTTTTTT
- | TRBJ2-7 | - | TRBV28 | CASSLGTLRREQYF | TGTGCCAGCAGTTTAGGGACACTCCGCCGCGAGCAGTACTTC
- | TRBJ1-1 | TRBD1 | TRBV19 | CASNPIDRGNTEAFF | TGTGCCAGTAACCCGATCGACAGGGGCAACACTGAAGCTTTCTTT
- | TRBJ1-5 | - | TRBV25-1 | CASSEKYSPQPQHF | TGTGCCAGCAGTGAAAAATACAGTCCTCAGCCCCAGCATTTT
- | TRBJ1-1 | - | TRBV6-4 | CASRQGRNTEAFF | TGTGCCAGCAGGCAGGGTAGAAACACTGAAGCTTTCTTT
- | TRBJ2-2 | - | TRBV6-6 | CASSYTPLSGELFF | TGTGCCAGCAGTTACACACCCCTTTCCGGGGAGCTGTTTTTT
- | TRBJ1-1 | - | TRBV9 | CASSVAGRENTEAFF | TGTGCCAGCAGCGTAGCAGGGCGGGAGAACACTGAAGCTTTCTTT
- | TRBJ2-3 | - | TRBV2 | CASSEDGRWTDTQYF | TGTGCCAGCAGTGAGGACGGGAGATGGACAGATACGCAGTATTTT
- | TRBJ2-7 | TRBD2 | TRBV4-1 | CASSQDLSGLASGEQYF | TGCGCCAGCAGCCAAGACTTGTCGGGACTAGCGTCGGGCGAGCAGTACTTC
- | TRBJ2-7 | TRBD1 | TRBV10-3 | CAISAATGDYEQYF | TGTGCCATCTCCGCCGCGACAGGGGACTACGAGCAGTACTTC
once | TRBJ2-5 | - | TRBV9 | CASSVGGPQETQYF | TGTGCCAGCAGCGTAGGAGGCCCGCAAGAGACCCAGTACTTC
few | TRBJ2-1 | - | TRBV7-2 | CASSLGTAPRPFF | TGTGCCAGCAGCTTAGGCACAGCCCCCCGGCCGTTCTTC
- | TRBJ2-3 | TRBD2 | TRBV5-6 | CASSLLAGGPMGDTQYF | TGTGCCAGCAGCTTACTAGCGGGGGGGCCGATGGGAGATACGCAGTATTTT
- | TRBJ2-7 | TRBD1 | TRBV4-2 | CASSQTPISGQFSYEQYF | TGTGCCAGCAGCCAGACCCCCATCTCGGGACAGTTTTCCTACGAGCAGTACTTC
few | TRBJ2-7 | TRBD2 | TRBV29-1 | CSVGVLTGGSYEQYF | TGCAGCGTTGGTGTATTAACCGGGGGGTCCTACGAGCAGTACTTC
- | TRBJ1-1 | - | TRBV6-1 | CASSELRGLGGTEAFF | TGTGCCAGCAGTGAACTGCGCGGGTTGGGAGGCACTGAAGCTTTCTTT
- | TRBJ2-7 | - | TRBV6-5 | CASSYMGRLSEQYF | TGTGCCAGCAGTTACATGGGCAGGCTTAGCGAGCAGTACTTC
- | TRBJ2-7 | - | TRBV9 | CASSVGFGSPSEQYF | TGTGCCAGCAGCGTAGGGTTCGGGAGTCCATCCGAGCAGTACTTC